This T cell receptor beta chain derives from a study of shared clonotypes between healthy human individuals. Across the whole study: CD8 memory received one plate per donor, CD8 naive two, CD4 memory three and CD4 naive three.

The CDR3 loop spans 15 amino acids. Germline assignment: CDR1 LNHNV and CDR2 YYDKDF (reference sequence). Trimming took 1 base from V and 10 from J; bases not matched to a gene: 7. For sorted subsets, approximately 0.2 ug DNA per replicate equaled 33,000 or so T cell genomes. Sequenced by immunoSEQ multiplex PCR; TCRdb stores in-frame clones only, minus some. The data show millions of clones, about 92% seen once. General study results and limits: Naive CD4 clonotypes overlapped across several donors at about 5.2%.

With respect to this clone: What it recognizes is unknown.

V and J are TRBV15 and TRBJ2-1, with 10 bases aligning to TRBD2. The sequenced material came from naive CD4+ T cells from PBMCs. Documented subset: CD45RA+ positively selected. This TCR came from a young man in good health. Some clones in this sample may be carry-over from other donors' samples. Here the CDR3 reads CATSRVLAGGEEQFF. CDR3 DNA: TGTGCCACCAGCAGAGTGTTAGCGGGAGGAGAGGAGCAGTTCTTC.